This is a list of T cell receptor beta chains from one sample in a study of blood T cell repertoires in COVID-19. TCRdb's copy holds only in-frame clones and misses some; the assay was immunoSEQ multiplex PCR. The table includes over 100,000 clones, 70% to 90% detected once. Sequencing was done on a sample of peripheral blood. Receptors were obtained from a man aged 40-50 years with acute or convalescent COVID-19. Each CDR3 is given with its conserved first and last residue. A D gene is named only where the DNA matches it firmly. A clone size is listed for some rows: how often the clone was seen (once, few, many), or a class if it is expanded.

cdr3_aa: CASSSGLATQYF
cdr3_nt: TGTGCCAGTAGTTCCGGACTAGCGACGCAGTATTTT
j_call: TRBJ2-3
d_call: TRBD2
cdr3_length: 12
v_call: TRBV19
clone_size: -

cdr3_aa: CASSLRLAGPDTQYF
cdr3_nt: TGTGCCAGCAGTTTGCGACTAGCGGGACCAGATACGCAGTATTTT
j_call: TRBJ2-3
d_call: TRBD2
cdr3_length: 15
v_call: TRBV27
clone_size: -

cdr3_aa: CASSLRQGAYNSPLHF
cdr3_nt: TGTGCCAGCAGTTTGAGACAGGGGGCTTATAATTCACCCCTCCACTTT
j_call: TRBJ1-6
d_call: TRBD1
cdr3_length: 16
v_call: TRBV6-2/TRBV6-3
clone_size: few

cdr3_aa: CASSYVPGQGKDEQFF
cdr3_nt: TGTGCCAGCAGCTACGTACCGGGACAGGGGAAGGATGAGCAGTTCTTC
j_call: TRBJ2-1
d_call: TRBD1
cdr3_length: 16
v_call: TRBV5-5
clone_size: -

cdr3_aa: CASTPPQAANNEQFF
cdr3_nt: TGTGCCAGTACCCCACCCCAGGCAGCTAACAATGAGCAGTTCTTC
j_call: TRBJ2-1
d_call: -
cdr3_length: 15
v_call: TRBV19
clone_size: -

cdr3_aa: CASSPGQSSYNEQFF
cdr3_nt: TGTGCCAGCAGTCCGGGACAGAGCTCCTACAATGAGCAGTTCTTC
j_call: TRBJ2-1
d_call: TRBD1
cdr3_length: 15
v_call: TRBV2
clone_size: -

cdr3_aa: CASSTYLQGDTQYF
cdr3_nt: TGTGCCAGCAGTACCTACTTACAGGGAGATACGCAGTATTTT
j_call: TRBJ2-3
d_call: -
cdr3_length: 14
v_call: TRBV6-5
clone_size: -

cdr3_aa: CASSQNPSQPQHF
cdr3_nt: TGCGCCAGCAGCCAAAACCCGAGTCAGCCCCAGCATTTT
j_call: TRBJ1-5
d_call: -
cdr3_length: 13
v_call: TRBV4-1
clone_size: -

cdr3_aa: CASSWTGRLNTEAFF
cdr3_nt: TGTGCCAGCAGTTGGACAGGGCGCCTGAACACTGAAGCTTTCTTT
j_call: TRBJ1-1
d_call: TRBD1
cdr3_length: 15
v_call: TRBV6-5
clone_size: -

cdr3_aa: CASTGQGNIQYF
cdr3_nt: TGCGCCAGCACAGGACAGGGAAACATTCAGTACTTC
j_call: TRBJ2-4
d_call: TRBD1
cdr3_length: 12
v_call: TRBV23-1
clone_size: -

cdr3_aa: CASSLEGGLAGAEQFF
cdr3_nt: TGTGCCAGCAGCTTAGAGGGCGGACTAGCGGGCGCCGAGCAGTTCTTC
j_call: TRBJ2-1
d_call: TRBD2
cdr3_length: 16
v_call: TRBV11-3
clone_size: -

cdr3_aa: CASSTDRGTEAFF
cdr3_nt: TGTGCCAGCAGTACCGACAGGGGAACTGAAGCTTTCTTT
j_call: TRBJ1-1
d_call: TRBD1
cdr3_length: 13
v_call: TRBV12-3/TRBV12-4
clone_size: -

cdr3_aa: CASSRGLTNTEAFF
cdr3_nt: TGTGCCAGCAGCCGCGGGCTGACGAACACTGAAGCTTTCTTT
j_call: TRBJ1-1
d_call: -
cdr3_length: 14
v_call: TRBV6-6
clone_size: -

cdr3_aa: CSGGEGASEQYF
cdr3_nt: TGCAGCGGGGGAGAGGGGGCTTCCGAGCAGTACTTC
j_call: TRBJ2-7
d_call: TRBD1
cdr3_length: 12
v_call: TRBV29-1
clone_size: -

cdr3_aa: CASSTSRLGGGPPAQFF
cdr3_nt: TGTGCCAGTAGTACCTCGCGATTGGGGGGAGGCCCCCCGGCGCAGTTCTTC
j_call: TRBJ2-1
d_call: -
cdr3_length: 17
v_call: TRBV19
clone_size: -

cdr3_aa: CASSLSGLGNQPQHF
cdr3_nt: TGTGCCAGCAGTTTATCAGGGCTGGGCAATCAGCCCCAGCATTTT
j_call: TRBJ1-5
d_call: -
cdr3_length: 15
v_call: TRBV28
clone_size: once

cdr3_aa: CAWSRYPPGTGANVLTF
cdr3_nt: TGTGCCTGGAGTAGATACCCACCAGGAACTGGGGCCAACGTCCTGACTTTC
j_call: TRBJ2-6
d_call: -
cdr3_length: 17
v_call: TRBV30
clone_size: -

cdr3_aa: CASVPWASTTQYF
cdr3_nt: TGTGCCAGCGTCCCGTGGGCTTCAACTACCCAGTACTTC
j_call: TRBJ2-5
d_call: -
cdr3_length: 13
v_call: TRBV3-1/TRBV3-2
clone_size: -

cdr3_aa: CASSQDRARDREQETQYF
cdr3_nt: TGCGCCAGCAGCCAAGATCGGGCCCGGGACAGGGAGCAAGAGACCCAGTACTTC
j_call: TRBJ2-5
d_call: TRBD1
cdr3_length: 18
v_call: TRBV4-1
clone_size: -

cdr3_aa: CASSDSGRLAKNIQYF
cdr3_nt: TGTGCCAGCAGTGACAGCGGGAGACTAGCCAAAAACATTCAGTACTTC
j_call: TRBJ2-4
d_call: TRBD2
cdr3_length: 16
v_call: TRBV6-1
clone_size: -